One TCR beta chain is described in this entry. The antigen is undetermined. The repertoire was sequenced with immunoSEQ multiplex PCR; TCRdb's copy has only in-frame clones and lacks some. This table holds approximately 74,000 clones, 77% found once. The data belong to a study of vaccination effects on CD4 cells after COVID-19. CD4+ T cells specific for antigen were expanded with viral peptide pools by the ViraFEST assay before sequencing. Following culture for roughly 10 days, CD4+ T cells were isolated. Two doses of either BNT162b2 or mRNA-1273 were given to each participant. Nucleocapsid antibodies stayed negative before and after vaccination, showing no earlier SARS-CoV-2 infection. Sequenced material: CD4+ T cells from PBMCs cultured with HCoV-OC43 spike peptides, taken after COVID-19 vaccination. Documented subset: HCoV-OC43 spike overlapping peptide pool stimulation. This receptor was taken from a human donor who received a COVID-19 vaccine.

DNA for the CDR3: TGTGCCAGCAGCCAAGAAGGAGCGGGACGCACAGATACGCAGTATTTT. Its protein is CASSQEGAGRTDTQYF. The V call is TRBV3-1 (or the pseudogene TRBV3-2), the J call TRBJ2-3; 7 bases are shared with TRBD2. The V gene's germline CDR1 is LGHDT and CDR2 YNNKEL (reference sequence). The length of the CDR3 is 16 residues. V shed 0 bases and J 1 base; nucleotides not matched to a gene: 4.